A selection of T cell receptor beta chains follows, all from one sample in a study of control samples from healthy donors and cancer patients. The method was immunoSEQ multiplex PCR; TCRdb's version includes in-frame clones alone and lacks a portion of them. The repertoire consists of 130,000 or so clones, with more than 75% occurring once and the leading ten covering around 3%. Material for sequencing was blood. The receptors here all came from a man in his 60s in good health. Each CDR3 is given with its conserved first and last residue. A D gene is named only where the DNA matches it firmly. Size values are once, few and many counts, or a class for expanded clones, and some rows have none.

len: 13; d_gene: -; j_gene: TRBJ2-1; v_gene: TRBV3-1/TRBV3-2; abundance: -; CDR3nt: TGTGCCAGCAGCCAGTTGTTCCAGAATGAGCAGTTCTTC; CDR3aa: CASSQLFQNEQFF
len: 15; d_gene: -; j_gene: TRBJ1-1; v_gene: TRBV5-1; abundance: -; CDR3nt: TGCGCCAGCAGCTTGGGAGGCGAGCTGAACACTGAAGCTTTCTTT; CDR3aa: CASSLGGELNTEAFF
len: 18; d_gene: TRBD1; j_gene: TRBJ1-4; v_gene: TRBV10-3; abundance: -; CDR3nt: TGTGCCATCAGTCGAGAGACAGGGCAAGGACCAACTAATGAAAAACTGTTTTTT; CDR3aa: CAISRETGQGPTNEKLFF
len: 15; d_gene: -; j_gene: TRBJ1-5; v_gene: TRBV7-2; abundance: -; CDR3nt: TGTGCCAGCAGCTTATCCTCCGGTTCTAATCAGCCCCAGCATTTT; CDR3aa: CASSLSSGSNQPQHF
len: 13; d_gene: -; j_gene: TRBJ1-1; v_gene: TRBV7-9; abundance: once; CDR3nt: TGTGCCAGCAGCTTAAGTAGGACAGATGAAGCTTTCTTT; CDR3aa: CASSLSRTDEAFF
len: 16; d_gene: TRBD1; j_gene: TRBJ1-1; v_gene: TRBV19; abundance: -; CDR3nt: TGTGCCAGTAGTTCGGGGACAGGGGGCGCTGGGACTGAAGCTTTCTTT; CDR3aa: CASSSGTGGAGTEAFF
len: 14; d_gene: TRBD1; j_gene: TRBJ2-3; v_gene: TRBV19; abundance: -; CDR3nt: TGTGCCAGTAGACGACAGGGAGGCACAGATACGCAGTATTTT; CDR3aa: CASRRQGGTDTQYF
len: 16; d_gene: TRBD1; j_gene: TRBJ2-5; v_gene: TRBV4-1; abundance: -; CDR3nt: TGCGCCAGCAGCCAACACCCCAGGGGGCCTCAAGAGACCCAGTACTTC; CDR3aa: CASSQHPRGPQETQYF
len: 16; d_gene: -; j_gene: TRBJ1-4; v_gene: TRBV18; abundance: -; CDR3nt: TGTGCCAGCTCACCGCGACAAAGATTAACTAATGAAAAACTGTTTTTT; CDR3aa: CASSPRQRLTNEKLFF
len: 13; d_gene: -; j_gene: TRBJ1-2; v_gene: TRBV6-5; abundance: -; CDR3nt: TGTGCCAGCAGGATCGGACGGAACTATGGCTACACCTTC; CDR3aa: CASRIGRNYGYTF
len: 14; d_gene: -; j_gene: TRBJ1-4; v_gene: TRBV6-5; abundance: -; CDR3nt: TGTGCCAGCAGTTACGCGCAGCCGAATGAAAAACTGTTTTTT; CDR3aa: CASSYAQPNEKLFF
len: 14; d_gene: -; j_gene: TRBJ2-1; v_gene: TRBV4-3; abundance: -; CDR3nt: TGCGCCAGCAGCCCCGGTAGGGGGAACAATGAGCAGTTCTTC; CDR3aa: CASSPGRGNNEQFF